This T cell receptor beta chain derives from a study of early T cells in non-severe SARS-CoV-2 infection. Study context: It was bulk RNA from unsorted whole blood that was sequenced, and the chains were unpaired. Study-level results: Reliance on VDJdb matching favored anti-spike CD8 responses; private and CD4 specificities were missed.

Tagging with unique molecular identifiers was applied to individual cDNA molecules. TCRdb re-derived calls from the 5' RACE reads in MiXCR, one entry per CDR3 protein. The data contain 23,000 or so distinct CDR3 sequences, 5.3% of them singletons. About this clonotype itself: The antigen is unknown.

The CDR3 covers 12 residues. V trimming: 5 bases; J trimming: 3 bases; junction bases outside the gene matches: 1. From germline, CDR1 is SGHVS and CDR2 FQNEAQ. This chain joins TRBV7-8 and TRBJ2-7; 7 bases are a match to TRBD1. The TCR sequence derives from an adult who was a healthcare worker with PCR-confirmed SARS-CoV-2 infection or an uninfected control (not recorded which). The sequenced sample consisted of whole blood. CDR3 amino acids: CASSNRGYEQYV. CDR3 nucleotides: TGTGCCAGCAGCAACAGGGGCTACGAGCAGTACGTC.